This passage covers 2 T cell receptor beta chains from one sample sequenced in a study of tumour-infiltrating T cells in Burkitt lymphoma. Data came from immunoSEQ multiplex PCR; TCRdb stores just in-frame clones and leaves some out. The profile covers some 13,000 clones, with more than 70% appearing a single time and 6% to 8.5% taken by the ten largest. Sequenced input: tumor tissue. The receptors were gathered from a human donor with diffuse large B-cell lymphoma.

The gene calls are TRBV28 and TRBJ2-5; D is perhaps TRBD2 (6 bases). The ends were cut back, 6 bases at V and 1 base at J, with 18 bases in the middle. This CDR3 is built from 16 residues. From germline, CDR1 is MDHEN and CDR2 SYDVKM. In nucleotides, the CDR3 is TGTGCCAGCAGAAGAAGAATGGGACTCATCCAAGAGACCCAGTACTTC. This translates into CASRRRMGLIQETQYF.

V is TRBV19 and J is TRBJ1-5; a weak D match, TRBD1 (5 bases). The germline V gene has CDR1 LNHDA and CDR2 SQIVND (reference sequence). V was trimmed by 6 bases and J by 0 bases, leaving 12 bases between them. The CDR3 sequence is 15 residues long. CDR3: CASSTGLNSNQPQHF. In DNA, the CDR3 is TGTGCCAGTAGCACAGGACTGAATAGCAATCAGCCCCAGCATTTT.